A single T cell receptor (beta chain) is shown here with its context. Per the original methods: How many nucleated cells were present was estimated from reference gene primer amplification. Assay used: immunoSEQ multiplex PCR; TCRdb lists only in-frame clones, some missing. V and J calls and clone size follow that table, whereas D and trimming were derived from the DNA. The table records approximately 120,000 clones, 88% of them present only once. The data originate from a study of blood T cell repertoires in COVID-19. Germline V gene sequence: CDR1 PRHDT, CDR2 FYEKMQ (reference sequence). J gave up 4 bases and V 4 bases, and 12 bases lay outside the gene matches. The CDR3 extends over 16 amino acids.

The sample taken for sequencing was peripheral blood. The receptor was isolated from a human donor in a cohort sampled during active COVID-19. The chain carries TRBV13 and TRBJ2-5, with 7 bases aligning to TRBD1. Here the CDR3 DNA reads TGTGCCAGCAGCTCGACCGGGACAGCCAGAGGAGAGACCCAGTACTTC. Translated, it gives CASSSTGTARGETQYF.